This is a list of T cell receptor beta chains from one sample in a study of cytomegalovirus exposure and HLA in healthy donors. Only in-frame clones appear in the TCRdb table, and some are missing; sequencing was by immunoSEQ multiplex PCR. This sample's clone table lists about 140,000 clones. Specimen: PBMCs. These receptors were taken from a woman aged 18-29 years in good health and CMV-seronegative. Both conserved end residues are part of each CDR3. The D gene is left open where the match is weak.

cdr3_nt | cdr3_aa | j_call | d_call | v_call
TGTGCCAGTAGTTCCATAGCGGTTTCCACAGATACGCAGTATTTT | CASSSIAVSTDTQYF | TRBJ2-3 | . | TRBV19
TGTGCCAGCAGTTCCTCAGGGGGCGGGAGGACTGAAGCTTTCTTT | CASSSSGGGRTEAFF | TRBJ1-1 | TRBD1 | TRBV6-6
TGCGCCAGCAGCCAAGTGTCTAGCGCGACCTACAATGAGCAGTTCTTC | CASSQVSSATYNEQFF | TRBJ2-1 | . | TRBV4-1
TGTGCCAGCAGCTTAGAAGGGGGGGGGACCCAGTACTTC | CASSLEGGGTQYF | TRBJ2-5 | . | TRBV7-6
TGTGCCAGCAGTTACTCGCGTTGGAATGAGCAGTTCTTC | CASSYSRWNEQFF | TRBJ2-1 | . | TRBV6-6
TGTGCCAGCAACAGGGGCGGGGAGCCCCAGCATTTT | CASNRGGEPQHF | TRBJ1-5 | TRBD1 | TRBV28
TGTGCCAGCAGTTTAGCGGGGGATACGCAGTATTTT | CASSLAGDTQYF | TRBJ2-3 | . | TRBV27
TGTGCCAGCAGCCCCGGGGTGGTTGGATCACCCCTCCACTTT | CASSPGVVGSPLHF | TRBJ1-6 | . | TRBV5-6
TGTGCCAGCAGTTACGACAGGGAAGAGACCCAGTACTTC | CASSYDREETQYF | TRBJ2-5 | TRBD1 | TRBV6-5
TGTGCCAGCAGCTTGCGCCAAGAGACCCAGTACTTC | CASSLRQETQYF | TRBJ2-5 | . | TRBV5-4
TGTGCCAGCAGCTCTCTAGCGGGAGGTCATAATGAGCAGTTCTTC | CASSSLAGGHNEQFF | TRBJ2-1 | TRBD2 | TRBV7-9
TGTGCCAGCAGTTCTGCGGGAGATGAAGATACGCAGTATTTT | CASSSAGDEDTQYF | TRBJ2-3 | TRBD2 | TRBV27
TGTGCCAGCAGTCCAGGGGGGGCCAAAAACATTCAGTACTTC | CASSPGGAKNIQYF | TRBJ2-4 | . | TRBV28
TGTGCCAGTAGTTTTAGAGGAGATGGCTACACCTTC | CASSFRGDGYTF | TRBJ1-2 | . | TRBV19
TGCGCCAGCAGCCAAGATTACAGGGGGTCGCACGGGGAGCTGTTTTTT | CASSQDYRGSHGELFF | TRBJ2-2 | TRBD1 | TRBV4-3
TGTGCCAGCAGCTTGGAACTAGCGGGACACAATGAGCAGTTCTTC | CASSLELAGHNEQFF | TRBJ2-1 | TRBD2 | TRBV5-4
TGTGCCACGGAAACAGGAACTCGGAATGAGCAGTTCTTC | CATETGTRNEQFF | TRBJ2-1 | . | TRBV15
TGCGCCAGCAGCTTGGTCCCGACTAGCGGACAAGAGACCCAGTACTTC | CASSLVPTSGQETQYF | TRBJ2-5 | TRBD2 | TRBV5-1
TGTGCCAGCAGCAGTAAGCGGGATCGCACAGATACGCAGTATTTT | CASSSKRDRTDTQYF | TRBJ2-3 | . | TRBV21-1
TGTGCCAGCAGCTTAGGGGGACTAGCGGGAGGGGGTTCCTACAATGAGCAGTTCTTC | CASSLGGLAGGGSYNEQFF | TRBJ2-1 | TRBD2 | TRBV7-2
TGTGCCAGCTCACCACGGGGACTAGACAATGAGCAGTTCTTC | CASSPRGLDNEQFF | TRBJ2-1 | TRBD2 | TRBV18